Reported below is one T cell receptor (beta chain). This clone was observed once. The specificity of this receptor is unknown. No qualities accompany the bases; no much larger clone lies one base away. Trimming takes 8 bases from V and 6 bases from J, and the germline ends sit 14 bases apart. The cysteine opens and the phenylalanine closes a CDR3 of 12 amino acids. Here the CDR3 DNA is all that survives: 36 bases in frame from base 1. CDR1 SNHLY and CDR2 FYNNEI are derived from the germline V gene. These data originate in a study of cytomegalovirus exposure and HLA in healthy donors (dated by TCRdb to the late 2010s). In the study overall: An earlier analysis of about 530 of the donors reported about 300 Gb of sequence data and roughly 120 million unique TCR beta sequences obtained from about 179 million T cells. About 330 gigabases of sequencing data and 70 million to 100 million unique TCR sequences made up an early release that covered over 550 HLA-typed donors. Of the approximately 370 genotyped donors, 65% to 90% were placed in the genetic ancestry cluster associated with self-reported Caucasian donors. The aim of the study was to test whether cataloging public T cell receptors could identify signatures of past pathogen exposure. The study profiled the T cell repertoires of about 640 subjects by immunosequencing and related them to cytomegalovirus serostatus. In addition to the first cohort of approximately 670 subjects, a separate validation cohort of approximately 130 different subjects was used. The study combined high-throughput TCR immunosequencing, statistical association of individual TCRs with disease status, and machine learning to predict cytomegalovirus infection status. A later analysis re-analyzed previously published TCR beta repertoires from 600 to 850 donors and added high-resolution HLA genotyping to study TCR occurrence patterns. In the later analysis, no new phenotypic data were used to find candidate immune exposures; instead, reliance was placed on TCR beta sequences and their occurrence across donors. An earlier analysis of several hundred of the donors applied high-throughput TCR beta sequencing to assess whether each TCR beta V gene segment acted as functional or pseudogenic. Donor age, sex, ethnicity and CMV serostatus were compiled together with the repertoire data. A later genetic analysis used genome-wide SNP genotypes for about 55% of the 666 donors, treating that subset as a discovery cohort. All discovery cohort repertoires had been generated using a single sequencing platform. HLA typing included class I and class II loci at four-digit resolution. Typing coverage differed by locus: A, B, C, DRB1 and DQB1 were typed in roughly 620-630 donors, DQA1 in 500 to 550, DPA1 in 606, and DPB1 in just under 480. Roughly five DR-DQ haplotypes were treated as single units for association and clustering because of strong linkage in the cohort. Among almost 400 genotyped donors of the cohort, an average of around 240,000 unique TCR beta nucleotide sequences were sequenced per donor, roughly 20% of them non-productive. General findings and caveats noted by the study authors: Because HLA typing was unavailable for some donors at each locus, only the typed subset was used in association tests. A few of the identified cytomegalovirus-associated TCR beta chains were confirmed in vitro to be specific for cytomegalovirus antigens. A later analysis found that TCR association rates varied across HLA loci, with DRB1 alleles showing the most associated TCRs and HLA-C alleles the fewest. A later analysis reported that several top co-occurrence clusters appeared linked to parvovirus B19, influenza, CMV and Epstein-Barr virus. Roughly uniform sequencing depth across donors was assumed in presence/absence analyses, although this assumption may not hold. Only TCR beta chains were sequenced in this cohort, and the absence of alpha or paired-chain data limited detectable features. In a later analysis, 16,951 TCR beta sequences were associated with specific HLA alleles at a false discovery rate of 0.05. CMV serostatus was the only immune exposure information available for the cohort. According to a later genetic analysis, donors in an Asian-associated ancestry cluster had fewer N-insertions in productive TCRs than the approximately 700-donor mean. While some public TCRs were present in many individuals, most TCR sequences turned up only very rarely across donors. V-gene and J-gene trimming of TCR beta chains was associated with a missense DCLRE1C variant in a later genetic analysis, and the association was replicated in an independent cohort. Strong co-occurrence of HLA alleles, especially DR and DQ, made assigning TCR associations to individual alleles difficult. Correlated functional status among segregating V segments might be attributable to linkage disequilibrium, but an unknown experimental factor could not be ruled out. In both the original and validation cohorts, the classifier was reported to diagnose cytomegalovirus status with high specificity and sensitivity. A further reported finding was that TCR beta sequences accurately predicted the HLA-A and HLA-B alleles for most subjects in the first cohort. A cluster of highly shared sequence variants was judged likely to represent a technical artifact of the sequencing pipeline. Because counts were too low, about 18 rarely observed V segments, including chromosome 9 orphons, were excluded from the earlier analysis of several hundred of the donors. A later analysis found that most CMV-associated TCR beta chains appeared HLA-restricted, with HLA associations seemingly driven largely by CMV exposure. In a later analysis, HLA-associated TCR beta chains were found to be more clonally expanded and to have lower generation probabilities than equally common non-associated chains. Some IMGT-functional V segments, including TRBV6-2 and TRBV6-3, could not be told apart with the 87-base-pair reads, so those segments were excluded. The authors suggested that the approach could potentially be generalized to other disease states and immunological phenotypes. A total of fewer than 200 TCR beta chains were listed by the study as associated with cytomegalovirus. In an earlier analysis of fewer than 750 of the donors, most TCR beta V segments were observed in productive rearrangements about 87% or about 30% of the time, broadly matching IMGT annotations.

The library was produced with the immunoSEQ multiplex PCR assay. For the multiplex PCR, a mixture combining 60 forward primers for TCR Vbeta segments and 13 reverse primers for TCR Jbeta segments was used. The CDR3 region of rearranged TCR beta genes was amplified from genomic DNA by a multiplex PCR assay. The Illumina HiSeq System was used to sequence the amplified TCR beta libraries as 87-base-pair reads. In the authors' own workflow: A later analysis counted 65 million to 90 million unique TCR beta chains across the 650 to 800 repertoires, and about 10 million of these chains were shared by at least two donors. To remove PCR and sequencing errors, raw reads were error-corrected and collapsed into unique sequences using a nearest-neighbor algorithm that merged closely related sequences. Alignment of CDR3 sequences to IMGT reference sequences was used to assign V, D and J gene segments. For a sequence to be retained, at least a six-nucleotide match to both a V gene segment and a J gene segment was required. A rearrangement counted as productive if the CDR3 had no stop codons and remained in frame with V and J, and every other rearrangement counted as non-productive. Following IMGT convention, CDR3 was defined as the stretch from the second conserved V-encoded cysteine to the conserved J-encoded phenylalanine. The earlier analysis of about 610 of the donors excluded sequences that lacked an unambiguous match to a single V gene segment. An earlier analysis of several hundred of the donors called V segments functional above 56.7% productive rearrangements and segregating when the between-donor standard deviation exceeded 5%. A statistical classification framework was developed to diagnose cytomegalovirus status using the catalog of TCR beta chain sequences. In a later analysis, V and J genes were assigned by comparing TCR nucleotide sequences against IMGT/GENE-DB human TR gene sequences. In a later analysis, CDR3 sequences and most-parsimonious VDJ recombination scenarios were assigned using the TCRdist pipeline. In a later analysis, each TCR beta chain was defined by its CDR3 amino acid sequence together with its V-gene family, and reads lacking a unique V-gene family were excluded. As a way to deal with suspected cross-contamination and a sequencing artifact, a later analysis dropped over 550 nucleotide sequences that were highly shared and had low generation probability. A later analysis calculated a clonal expansion index for each public chain from normalized within-repertoire ranks of inferred template counts. A later analysis computed generation probabilities with a VDJ recombination model fitted to out-of-frame rearrangements, and checked the results against IGoR. Hypergeometric tests were used in a later analysis to score TCR-TCR, TCR-HLA and TCR-CMV co-occurrence, with a repertoire-size bias correction applied to the TCR pairs. In a later analysis, false discovery rates were estimated by permuting HLA or CMV assignments 20 times. A later analysis grouped co-occurring TCRs with DBSCAN, adding TCRdist sequence similarity when clustering within HLA-allele-positive subsets. For co-occurrence clustering, repertoires with fewer than 30,000 or more than 120,000 public chains were excluded, along with a handful of repertoires with anomalous nucleotide sharing. Entries here come from immuneACCESS through TCRdb and include only in-frame sequences with V and J called. Some clones fail to appear in such tables; in the studies checked, an unresolved V gene covers under half of the shortfall, and the cause of the remainder is unknown. V, J and clone size are taken as reported in that table, and D and trimming were inferred from the DNA itself. The sample has 100,000 to 150,000 clones on record, roughly 81% of them singletons. Clones ranked in the top ten supply 1.1% of the sample.

The cohort was made up of about 610 healthy bone marrow donors. Cohort members were all nominally healthy when sampled, although unrecorded immune exposures were likely present. The donor tested CMV seronegative, placing the donor among the 350 or so seronegative members of the cohort. A peripheral blood sample was collected from each donor, and TCR beta sequencing was performed on peripheral blood mononuclear cells. The Qiagen DNeasy Blood Extraction Kit was used to extract genomic DNA from the blood cell samples. The source is a woman between 25 and 40 years old in good health and CMV-seronegative. The chain couples TRBV2 to TRBJ2-7, with a weak D call of TRBD2 (6 bases match). The sample taken for sequencing was PBMCs. The DNA is as follows: TGTGCCAGCCTACTAGGAGGGCTCGAGCAGTACTTC. This yields the protein CASLLGGLEQYF. Reference TRBV2 and TRBJ2-7 genes cover what lies past the CDR3, so the full variable domain is EPEVTQTPSHQVTQMGQEVILRCVPISNHLYFYWYRQILGQKVEFLVSFYNNEISEKSEIFDDQFSVERPDGSNFTLKIRSTKLEDSAMYFCASLLGGLEQYFGPGTRLTVT.